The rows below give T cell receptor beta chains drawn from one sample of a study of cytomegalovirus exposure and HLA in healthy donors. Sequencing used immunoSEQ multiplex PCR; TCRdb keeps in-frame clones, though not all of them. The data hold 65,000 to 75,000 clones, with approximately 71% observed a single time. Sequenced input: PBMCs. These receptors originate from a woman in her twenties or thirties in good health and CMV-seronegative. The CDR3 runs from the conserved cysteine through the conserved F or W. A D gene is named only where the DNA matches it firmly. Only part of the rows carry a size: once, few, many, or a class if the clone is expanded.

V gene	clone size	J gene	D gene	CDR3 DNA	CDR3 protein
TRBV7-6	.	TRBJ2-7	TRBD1	TGTGCCAGCAGCGATGGGACAGGGGGTCCTTACGAGCAGTACTTC	CASSDGTGGPYEQYF
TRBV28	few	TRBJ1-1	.	TGTGCCAGCAGTTCCCCGGGAGACACTGAAGCTTTCTTT	CASSSPGDTEAFF
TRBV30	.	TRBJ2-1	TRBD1	TGTGCCTGGAGTCATCCTGGGACAGGGAAGTTCTTC	CAWSHPGTGKFF
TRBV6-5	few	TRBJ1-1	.	TGTGCCAGCAGTTCCGATACAGGGAAGAACACTGAAGCTTTCTTT	CASSSDTGKNTEAFF
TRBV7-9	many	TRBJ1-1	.	TGTGCCAGCAGCTTAGAGCCCGGTGAAGCTTTCTTT	CASSLEPGEAFF
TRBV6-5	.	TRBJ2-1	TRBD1	TGTGCCAGCAGTTACGGGACAGTCCCCTACAATGAGCAGTTCTTC	CASSYGTVPYNEQFF
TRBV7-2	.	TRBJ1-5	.	TGTGCCAGCAGCCCCGACAGCTTTCGCAATCAGCCCCAGCATTTT	CASSPDSFRNQPQHF
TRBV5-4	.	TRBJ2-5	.	TGTGCCAGCAGCTCCCAGGGGAGGGGAGAGACCCAGTACTTC	CASSSQGRGETQYF
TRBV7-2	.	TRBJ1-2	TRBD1	TGTGCCAGCAGCTTAGGCGGCAGGGGGCATAACTATGGCTACACCTTC	CASSLGGRGHNYGYTF
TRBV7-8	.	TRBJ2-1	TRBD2	TGTGCCAGCAGCTTAGGGGCGACTAGCGGGGCGCCAGTATACAATGAGCAGTTCTTC	CASSLGATSGAPVYNEQFF
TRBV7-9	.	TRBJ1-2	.	TGTGCCAGCAGCTTCCTCGGGACTGGGAACTATGGCTACACCTTC	CASSFLGTGNYGYTF
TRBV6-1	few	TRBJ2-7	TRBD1	TGTGCCACCAGGGGGCGAGGCGAGCAGTACTTC	CATRGRGEQYF
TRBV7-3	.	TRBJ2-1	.	TGTGCCAGCAGCCCCCGGGGGAGGCTCAATGAGCAGTTCTTC	CASSPRGRLNEQFF
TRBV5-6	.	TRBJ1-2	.	TGTGCCAGCAGCCCCCAGGGAAGGACGGACGTCTATGGCTACACCTTC	CASSPQGRTDVYGYTF
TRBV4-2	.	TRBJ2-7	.	TGTGCCAGCAGCTTAGGGTTAGGGGCGTCCTACGAGCAGTACTTC	CASSLGLGASYEQYF
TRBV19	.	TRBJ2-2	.	TGTGCCAGTAGTACCGGTCGGGCAGTACAGGGTTTAGTGGAGGAAGAGAACACCGGGGAGCTGTTTTTT	CASSTGRAVQGLVEEENTGELFF
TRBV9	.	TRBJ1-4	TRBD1	TGTGCCAGCAGCCCGGGACAGAAGAATGAAAAACTGTTTTTT	CASSPGQKNEKLFF
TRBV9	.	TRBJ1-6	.	TGTGCCAGCAGCGCAACTACAGGTTATAATTCACCCCTCCACTTT	CASSATTGYNSPLHF
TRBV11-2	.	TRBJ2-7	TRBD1	TGTGCCAGCAGCTTTGCCAGGGGGCACGAGCAGTACTTC	CASSFARGHEQYF
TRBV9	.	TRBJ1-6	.	TGTGCCAGCAGTCAGGGGTCGAATTCACCCCTCCACTTT	CASSQGSNSPLHF
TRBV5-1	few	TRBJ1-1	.	TGCGCCAGCAGCTTGGGGGCGCGGGGCACTGAAGCTTTCTTT	CASSLGARGTEAFF
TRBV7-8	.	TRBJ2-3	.	TGTGCCAGCCGCCCTAGAGGGTCTAGCACAGATACGCAGTATTTT	CASRPRGSSTDTQYF
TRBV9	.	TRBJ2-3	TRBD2	TGTGCCAGCAGCCTTAGCGGGAAGTTAGATACGCAGTATTTT	CASSLSGKLDTQYF
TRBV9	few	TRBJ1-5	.	TGTGCCAGCAGACCATCCTCAACTAAATATCAGCCCCAGCATTTT	CASRPSSTKYQPQHF
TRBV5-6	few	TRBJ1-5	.	TGTGCCAGCAGCTTGGCCCGCGAGTACGGCAATCAGCCCCAGCATTTT	CASSLAREYGNQPQHF
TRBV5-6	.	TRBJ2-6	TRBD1	TGTGCCAGCAGAGCCGGGACAGGCCCCCCTGGGGCCAACGTCCTGACTTTC	CASRAGTGPPGANVLTF